This T cell receptor beta chain appears in the sequencing data of a study of naive and memory T cell subsets. The library had UMIs added by 3' ligation of an oligonucleotide to TCR cDNA. The CDR3 consists of 15 residues. V dropped 4 bases and J dropped 2; count of bases not matched to a gene: 4. Germline values: CDR1 SGHAT, CDR2 FQNNGV. Ligated cDNA underwent four rounds of PCR with nested alpha and beta constant region primers and SP2. One entry per CDR3 protein results from TCRdb running MiXCR on the 5' RACE reads. Of roughly 56,000 distinct CDR3 sequences listed, roughly 6.7% are singletons. J is TRBJ2-5 and V is TRBV11-2; 10 bases map to TRBD2. The sequence was obtained from a male donor in good health. CDR3 sequence (DNA): TGTGCCAGCAGCTCTAGGACTAGCGGACAAGAGACCCAGTACTTC. Translated, it gives CASSSRTSGQETQYF.